This TCR beta chain stems from a study of T cell repertoires in cytomegalovirus infection. Study context: CMV epitopes that were recently identified and HLA-C-restricted were used alongside well-studied HLA-B-restricted ones. Public TCR beta signature analysis indicated the presence of both CMV infection and matching HLA type. Overall study results and limits: Dominating the ex vivo response were HLA-C-restricted CMV-specific TCR beta clonotypes. Accumulated public TCR beta family frequency recognized individuals carrying CMV together with the relevant HLA.

This CDR3 has 15 amino acids. The germline V gene encodes CDR1 MDHEN and CDR2 SYDVKM. V lost 5 bases to trimming and J lost 0 bases, with 12 bases between them. A note on this clonotype: Its antigen remains unidentified.

TCRdb called the reads again in MiXCR, with one record for every CDR3 protein. This sample has 750,000 to 950,000 distinct CDR3 sequences, with just under 30% found just once. This receptor was identified in a human donor in good health (CMV status not recorded). Some clones in this sample may be carry-over from other donors' samples. The material was cultured CD8+ T cells from PBMCs, obtained from culture after CMV antigen stimulation. The chain links TRBV28 to TRBJ2-3, with a possible D match to TRBD2 (5 bases). CDR3 bases: TGTGCCAGCAGTCTGGACTGGCCTAGCACAGATACGCAGTATTTT. This translates into CASSLDWPSTDTQYF.